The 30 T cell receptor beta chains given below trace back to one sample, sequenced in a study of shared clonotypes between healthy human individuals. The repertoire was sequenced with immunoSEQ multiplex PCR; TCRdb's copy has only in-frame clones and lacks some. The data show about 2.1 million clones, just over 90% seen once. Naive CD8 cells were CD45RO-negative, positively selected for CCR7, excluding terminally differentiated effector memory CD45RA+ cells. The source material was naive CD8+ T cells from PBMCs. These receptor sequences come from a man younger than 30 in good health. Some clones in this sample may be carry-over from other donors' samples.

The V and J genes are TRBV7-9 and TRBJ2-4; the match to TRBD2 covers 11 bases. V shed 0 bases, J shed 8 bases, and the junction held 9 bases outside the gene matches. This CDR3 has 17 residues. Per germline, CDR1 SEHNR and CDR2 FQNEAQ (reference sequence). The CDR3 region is CASSLAATSGNPYIQYF. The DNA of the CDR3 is TGTGCCAGCAGCTTAGCCGCGACTAGCGGGAATCCATACATTCAGTACTTC.

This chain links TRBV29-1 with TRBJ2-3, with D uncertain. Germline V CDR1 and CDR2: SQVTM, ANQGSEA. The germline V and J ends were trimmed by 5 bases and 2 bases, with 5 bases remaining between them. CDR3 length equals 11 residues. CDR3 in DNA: TGCAGCGTTCCGTTCACAGATACGCAGTATTTT. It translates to CSVPFTDTQYF.

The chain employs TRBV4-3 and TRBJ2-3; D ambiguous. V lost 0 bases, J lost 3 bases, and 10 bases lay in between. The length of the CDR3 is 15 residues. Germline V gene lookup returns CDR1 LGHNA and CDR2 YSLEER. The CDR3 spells CASSQEWRPTDTQYF. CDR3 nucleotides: TGCGCCAGCAGCCAAGAGTGGCGGCCGACAGATACGCAGTATTTT.

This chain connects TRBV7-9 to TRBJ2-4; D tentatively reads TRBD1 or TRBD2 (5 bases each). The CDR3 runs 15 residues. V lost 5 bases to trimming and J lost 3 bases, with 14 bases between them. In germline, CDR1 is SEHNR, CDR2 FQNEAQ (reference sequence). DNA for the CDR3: TGTGCCAGCAGCCCGTTCGGGGCGTACAAAAACATTCAGTACTTC. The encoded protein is CASSPFGAYKNIQYF.

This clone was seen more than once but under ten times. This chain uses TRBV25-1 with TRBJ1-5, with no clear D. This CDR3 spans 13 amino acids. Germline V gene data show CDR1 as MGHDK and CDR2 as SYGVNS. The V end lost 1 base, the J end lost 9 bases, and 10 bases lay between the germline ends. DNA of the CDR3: TGTGCCAGCAGTGAATCCGGGCTTCGGCCCCAGCATTTT. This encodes CASSESGLRPQHF.

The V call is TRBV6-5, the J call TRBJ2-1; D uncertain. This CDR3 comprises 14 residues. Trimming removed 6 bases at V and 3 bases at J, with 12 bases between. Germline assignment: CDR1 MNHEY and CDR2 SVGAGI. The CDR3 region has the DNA TGTGCCAGCAGCCCACCAGGTATCTACAATGAGCAGTTCTTC. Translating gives CASSPPGIYNEQFF.

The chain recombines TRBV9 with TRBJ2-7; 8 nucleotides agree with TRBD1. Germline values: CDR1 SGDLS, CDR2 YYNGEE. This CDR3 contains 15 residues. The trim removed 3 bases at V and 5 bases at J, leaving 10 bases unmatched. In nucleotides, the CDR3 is TGTGCCAGCAGCGGCGCCGGGACAGGATACCACGAGCAGTACTTC. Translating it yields CASSGAGTGYHEQYF.

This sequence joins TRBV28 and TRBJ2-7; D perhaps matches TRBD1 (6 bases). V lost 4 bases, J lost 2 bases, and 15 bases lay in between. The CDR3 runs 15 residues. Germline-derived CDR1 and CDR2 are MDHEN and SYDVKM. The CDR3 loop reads CASSWLQGLTYEQYF. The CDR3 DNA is TGTGCCAGCAGTTGGTTACAGGGTTTAACCTACGAGCAGTACTTC.

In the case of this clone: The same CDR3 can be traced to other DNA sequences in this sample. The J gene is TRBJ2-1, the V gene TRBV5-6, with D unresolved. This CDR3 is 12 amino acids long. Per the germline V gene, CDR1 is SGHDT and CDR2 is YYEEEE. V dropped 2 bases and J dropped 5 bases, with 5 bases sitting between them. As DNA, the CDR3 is TGTGCCAGCAGCTTCACGGACAATGAGCAGTTCTTC. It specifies CASSFTDNEQFF. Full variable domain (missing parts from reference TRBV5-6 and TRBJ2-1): DAGVTQSPTHLIKTRGQQVTLRCSPKSGHDTVSWYQQALGQGPQFIFQYYEEEERQRGNFPDRFSGHQFPNYSSELNVNALLLGDSALYLCASSFTDNEQFFGPGTRLTVL.

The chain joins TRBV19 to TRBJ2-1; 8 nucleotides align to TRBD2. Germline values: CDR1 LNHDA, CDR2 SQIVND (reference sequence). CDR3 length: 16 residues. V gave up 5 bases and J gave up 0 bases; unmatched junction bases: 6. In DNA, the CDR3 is TGTGCCAGTAGTGTAACCGGGACTAGCTCCTACAATGAGCAGTTCTTC. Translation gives CASSVTGTSSYNEQFF.

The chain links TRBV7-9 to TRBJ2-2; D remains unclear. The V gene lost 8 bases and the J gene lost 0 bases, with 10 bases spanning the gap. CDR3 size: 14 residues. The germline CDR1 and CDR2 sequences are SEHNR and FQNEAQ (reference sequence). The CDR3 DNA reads TGTGCCAGCCTGGGGTCAGCGAACACCGGGGAGCTGTTTTTT. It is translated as CASLGSANTGELFF.

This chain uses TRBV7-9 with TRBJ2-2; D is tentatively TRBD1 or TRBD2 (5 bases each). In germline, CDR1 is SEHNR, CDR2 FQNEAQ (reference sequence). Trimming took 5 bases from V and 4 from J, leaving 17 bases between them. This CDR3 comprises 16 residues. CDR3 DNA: TGTGCCAGCAGCCAAGGGACGGGGTCGGGCACCGGGGAGCTGTTTTTT. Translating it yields CASSQGTGSGTGELFF.

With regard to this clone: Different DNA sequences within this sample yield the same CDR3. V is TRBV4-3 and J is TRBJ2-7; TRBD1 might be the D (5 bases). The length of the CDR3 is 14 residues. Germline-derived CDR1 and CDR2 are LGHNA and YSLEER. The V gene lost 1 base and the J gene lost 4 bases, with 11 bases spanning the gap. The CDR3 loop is CASSQAQGSYEQYF. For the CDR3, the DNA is TGCGCCAGCAGCCAAGCCCAGGGCTCGTACGAGCAGTACTTC.

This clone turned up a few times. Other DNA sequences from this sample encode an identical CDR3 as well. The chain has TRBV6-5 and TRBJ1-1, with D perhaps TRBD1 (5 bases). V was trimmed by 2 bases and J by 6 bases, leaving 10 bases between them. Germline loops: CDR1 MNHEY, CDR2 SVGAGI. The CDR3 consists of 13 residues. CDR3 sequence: CASSYSGDSEAFF. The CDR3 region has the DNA TGTGCCAGCAGTTACAGCGGGGACTCTGAAGCTTTCTTT.

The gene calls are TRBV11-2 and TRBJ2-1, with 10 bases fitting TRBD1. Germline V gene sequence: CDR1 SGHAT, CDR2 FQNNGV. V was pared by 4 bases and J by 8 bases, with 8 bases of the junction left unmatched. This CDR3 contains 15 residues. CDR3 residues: CASSSRTGGVYEQFF. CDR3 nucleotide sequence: TGTGCCAGCAGCTCACGGACAGGGGGTGTCTATGAGCAGTTCTTC.

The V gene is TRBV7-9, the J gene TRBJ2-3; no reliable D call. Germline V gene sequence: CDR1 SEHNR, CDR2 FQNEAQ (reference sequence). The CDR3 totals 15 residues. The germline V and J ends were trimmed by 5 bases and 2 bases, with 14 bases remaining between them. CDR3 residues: CASSPRGASTDTQYF. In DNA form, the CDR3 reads TGTGCCAGCAGCCCCCGCGGAGCTTCCACAGATACGCAGTATTTT. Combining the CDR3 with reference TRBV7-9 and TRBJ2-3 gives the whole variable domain DTGVSQNPRHKITKRGQNVTFRCDPISEHNRLYWYRQTLGQGPEFLTYFQNEAQLEKSRLLSDRFSAERPKGSFSTLEIQRTEQGDSAMYLCASSPRGASTDTQYFGPGTRLTVL.

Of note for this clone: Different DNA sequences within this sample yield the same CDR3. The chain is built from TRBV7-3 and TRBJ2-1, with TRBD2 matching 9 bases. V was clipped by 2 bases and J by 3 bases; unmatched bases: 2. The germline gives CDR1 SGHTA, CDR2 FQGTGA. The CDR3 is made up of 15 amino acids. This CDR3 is CASSLGAGGYNEQFF. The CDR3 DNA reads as TGTGCCAGCAGCTTAGGAGCGGGGGGCTACAATGAGCAGTTCTTC.

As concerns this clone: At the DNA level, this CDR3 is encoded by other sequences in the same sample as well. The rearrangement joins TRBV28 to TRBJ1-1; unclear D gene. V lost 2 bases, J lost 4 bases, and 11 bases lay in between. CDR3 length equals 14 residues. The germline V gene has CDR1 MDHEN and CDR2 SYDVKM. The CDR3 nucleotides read TGTGCCAGCAGTTTAGGGCCTTCGACCACTGAAGCTTTCTTT. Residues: CASSLGPSTTEAFF.

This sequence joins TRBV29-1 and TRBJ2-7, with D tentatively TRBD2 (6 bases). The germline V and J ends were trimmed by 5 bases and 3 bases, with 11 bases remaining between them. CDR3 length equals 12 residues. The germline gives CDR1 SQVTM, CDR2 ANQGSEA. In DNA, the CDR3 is TGCAGCGTTCTTGGAGGGGACTACGAGCAGTACTTC. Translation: CSVLGGDYEQYF.

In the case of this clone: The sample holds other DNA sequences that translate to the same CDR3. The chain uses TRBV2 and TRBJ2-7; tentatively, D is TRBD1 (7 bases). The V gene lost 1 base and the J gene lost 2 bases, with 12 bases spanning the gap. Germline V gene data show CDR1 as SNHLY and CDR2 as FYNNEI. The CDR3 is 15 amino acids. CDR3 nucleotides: TGTGCCAGCAGTGAAGGTGCAGGGGGGACCTACGAGCAGTACTTC. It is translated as CASSEGAGGTYEQYF.

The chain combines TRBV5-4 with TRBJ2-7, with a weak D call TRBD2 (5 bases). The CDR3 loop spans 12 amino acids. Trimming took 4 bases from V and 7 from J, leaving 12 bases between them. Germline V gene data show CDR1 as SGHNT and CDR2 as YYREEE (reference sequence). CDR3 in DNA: TGTGCCAGCAGCCCCGGAGAGGGTGAGCAGTACTTC. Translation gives CASSPGEGEQYF. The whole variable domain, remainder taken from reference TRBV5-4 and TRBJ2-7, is ETGVTQSPTHLIKTRGQQVTLRCSSQSGHNTVSWYQQALGQGPQFIFQYYREEENGRGNFPPRFSGLQFPNYSSELNVNALELDDSALYLCASSPGEGEQYFGPGTRLTVT.

This chain's CDR3 is CASSLRGGYEQYF. CDR3 nucleotide sequence: TGTGCCAGCAGCCTCAGGGGAGGCTACGAGCAGTACTTC. The J gene is TRBJ2-7, the V gene TRBV5-5; D tentatively fits TRBD1 or TRBD2 (6 bases each). The CDR3 is made up of 13 amino acids. Trimming shortened V by 4 bases and J by 3 bases, and 11 bases separated the two germline ends. Germline V gene sequence: CDR1 SGHKS, CDR2 YYEKEE (reference sequence).

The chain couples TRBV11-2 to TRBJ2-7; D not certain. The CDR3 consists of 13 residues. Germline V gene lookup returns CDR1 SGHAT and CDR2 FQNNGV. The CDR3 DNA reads TGTGCTTCGGGCTTGTCAGCTACCTACGAGCAGTACTTC. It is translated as CASGLSATYEQYF.

The CDR3 DNA reads TGTGCCAGCAGCTTAGGGACCGCCCGGCTCACAGATACGCAGTATTTT. Translation: CASSLGTARLTDTQYF. The J gene is TRBJ2-3, the V gene TRBV7-8; no clear D. The CDR3 extends over 16 amino acids. Germline V gives CDR1 SGHVS, CDR2 FQNEAQ. Trimming shortened V by 1 base and J by 2 bases, and 13 bases separated the two germline ends.

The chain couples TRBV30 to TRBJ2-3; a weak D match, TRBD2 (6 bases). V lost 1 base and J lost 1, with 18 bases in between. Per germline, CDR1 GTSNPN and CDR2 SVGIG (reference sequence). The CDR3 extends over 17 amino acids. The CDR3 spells CAWSDPLLATGTDTQYF. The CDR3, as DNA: TGTGCCTGGAGTGACCCCCTCCTAGCGACAGGCACAGATACGCAGTATTTT. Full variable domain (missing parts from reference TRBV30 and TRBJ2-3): SQTIHQWPATLVQPVGSPLSLECTVEGTSNPNLYWYRQAAGRGLQLLFYSVGIGQISSEVPQNLSASRPQDRQFILSSKKLLLSDSGFYLCAWSDPLLATGTDTQYFGPGTRLTVL.

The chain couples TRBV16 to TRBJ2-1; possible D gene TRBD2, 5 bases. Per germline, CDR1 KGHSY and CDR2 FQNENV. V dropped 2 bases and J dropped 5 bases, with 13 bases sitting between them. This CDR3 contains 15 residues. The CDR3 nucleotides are TGTGCCAGCAGCCAAAGGGAGTACGGCGACAATGAGCAGTTCTTC. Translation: CASSQREYGDNEQFF.

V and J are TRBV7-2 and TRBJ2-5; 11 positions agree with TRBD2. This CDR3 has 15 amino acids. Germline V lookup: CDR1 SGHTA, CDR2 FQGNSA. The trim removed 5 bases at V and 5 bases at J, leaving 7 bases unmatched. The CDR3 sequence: CASSLLAGDWETQYF. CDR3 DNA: TGTGCCAGCAGCCTACTAGCGGGAGATTGGGAGACCCAGTACTTC.

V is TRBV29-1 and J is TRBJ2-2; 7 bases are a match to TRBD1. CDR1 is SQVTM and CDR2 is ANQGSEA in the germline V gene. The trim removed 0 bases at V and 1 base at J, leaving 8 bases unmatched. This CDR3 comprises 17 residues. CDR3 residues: CSVEDWKQGLNTGELFF. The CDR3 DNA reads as TGCAGCGTTGAAGATTGGAAACAGGGGCTGAACACCGGGGAGCTGTTTTTT.

Here the CDR3 DNA reads TGTGCCAGCAGCTCCAAAACCTGGACAGGCCCTGAAGCTTTCTTT. Protein sequence: CASSSKTWTGPEAFF. The V gene is TRBV7-2, the J gene TRBJ1-1; 7 bases align to TRBD1. V lost 4 bases to trimming and J lost 6 bases; unmatched junction nucleotides: 11. The V gene's germline CDR1 is SGHTA and CDR2 FQGNSA. This CDR3 region has 15 residues.

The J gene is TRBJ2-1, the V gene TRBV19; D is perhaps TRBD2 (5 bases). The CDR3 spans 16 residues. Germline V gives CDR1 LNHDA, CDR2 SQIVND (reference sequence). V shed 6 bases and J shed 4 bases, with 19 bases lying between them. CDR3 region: CASSDRLAGLYNEQFF. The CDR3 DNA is TGTGCCAGTAGCGATCGGTTGGCGGGCCTTTACAATGAGCAGTTCTTC.